The clone carrying this TCR beta chain appeared once. The antigen is undetermined. The entry originates in a study of T cell responses to AZD1222 COVID-19 vaccine. Broader study findings: Baseline seropositives among AZD1222 recipients totaled only 5 to 7. Regions left unmutated in variants are reportedly the target of nearly half of spike-specific TCRs. Spike-specific TCR depth and breadth grew after two AZD1222 doses. Possibly, clonal diversity was underestimated; donors were largely white British and included more females.

The assay was immunoSEQ multiplex PCR, and TCRdb's table has in-frame clones only and misses some. The sample includes 120,000 to 150,000 clones, 90% to 95% of them seen just once. The V gene end was trimmed by 5 bases and the J gene end by 7 bases; junction bases not matched to a gene: 6. CDR3 length: 15 amino acids. CDR1 is SGHAT and CDR2 is FQNNGV in the germline V gene. The chain carries TRBV11-2 and TRBJ1-6, with 9 bases fitting TRBD1. This specimen was peripheral blood, taken on day 0 of AZD1222 vaccination. This TCR was recovered from an adult in good health. The CDR3 reads CASSETGGSNSPLHF. CDR3 bases: TGTGCCAGCAGCGAGACAGGGGGGAGCAATTCACCCCTCCACTTT.